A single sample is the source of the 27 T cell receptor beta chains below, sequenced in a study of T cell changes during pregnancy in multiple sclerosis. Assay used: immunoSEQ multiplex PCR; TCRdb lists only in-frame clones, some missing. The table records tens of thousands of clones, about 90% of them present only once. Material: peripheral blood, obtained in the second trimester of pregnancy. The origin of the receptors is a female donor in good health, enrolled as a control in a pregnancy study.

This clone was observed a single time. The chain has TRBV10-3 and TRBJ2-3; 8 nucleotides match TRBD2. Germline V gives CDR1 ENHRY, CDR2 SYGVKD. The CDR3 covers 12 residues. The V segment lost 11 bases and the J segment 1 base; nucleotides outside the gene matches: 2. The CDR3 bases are TGTGCCGCCGGGGGGGGCACAGATACGCAGTATTTT. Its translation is CAAGGGTDTQYF.

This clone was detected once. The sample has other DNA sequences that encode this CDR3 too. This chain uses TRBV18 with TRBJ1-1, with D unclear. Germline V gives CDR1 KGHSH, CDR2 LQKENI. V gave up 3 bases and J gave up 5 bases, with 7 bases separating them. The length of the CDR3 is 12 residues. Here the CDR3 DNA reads TGTGCCAGCTCACCTGGGGAGACTGAAGCTTTCTTT. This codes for CASSPGETEAFF.

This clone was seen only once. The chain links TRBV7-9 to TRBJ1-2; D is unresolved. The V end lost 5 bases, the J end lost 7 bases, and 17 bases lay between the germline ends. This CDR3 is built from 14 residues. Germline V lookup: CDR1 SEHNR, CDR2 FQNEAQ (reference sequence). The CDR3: CASSPGSEKGGYTF. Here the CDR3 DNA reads TGTGCCAGCAGCCCCGGGAGCGAAAAGGGTGGCTACACCTTC.

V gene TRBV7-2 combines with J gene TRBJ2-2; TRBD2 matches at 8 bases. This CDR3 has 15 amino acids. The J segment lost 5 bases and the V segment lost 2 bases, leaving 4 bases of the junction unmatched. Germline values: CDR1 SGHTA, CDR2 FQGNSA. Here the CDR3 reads CASSLSERGTGELFF. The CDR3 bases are TGTGCCAGCAGCTTATCCGAGCGGGGGACCGGGGAGCTGTTTTTT.

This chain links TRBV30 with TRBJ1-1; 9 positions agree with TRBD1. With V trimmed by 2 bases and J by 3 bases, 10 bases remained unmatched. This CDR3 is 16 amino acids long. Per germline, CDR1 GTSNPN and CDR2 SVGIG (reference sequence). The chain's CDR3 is CAWSTSDRGRDTEAFF. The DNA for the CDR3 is TGTGCCTGGAGTACTTCGGACAGGGGAAGAGACACTGAAGCTTTCTTT. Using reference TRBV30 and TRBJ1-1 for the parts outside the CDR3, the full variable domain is SQTIHQWPATLVQPVGSPLSLECTVEGTSNPNLYWYRQAAGRGLQLLFYSVGIGQISSEVPQNLSASRPQDRQFILSSKKLLLSDSGFYLCAWSTSDRGRDTEAFFGQGTRLTVV.

CDR3 in DNA: TGCGCCAGCAGTGAGTCGAAGTCTAGCGGGGGTCTTACGCAGTATTTT. It codes for CASSESKSSGGLTQYF. The V gene is TRBV10-1, the J gene TRBJ2-3; the match to TRBD2 covers 10 bases. With 0 bases clipped from V and 8 bases from J, the junction kept 8 bases outside the gene matches. The V gene's germline CDR1 is WNHNN and CDR2 SYGVQD (reference sequence). This CDR3 spans 16 amino acids.

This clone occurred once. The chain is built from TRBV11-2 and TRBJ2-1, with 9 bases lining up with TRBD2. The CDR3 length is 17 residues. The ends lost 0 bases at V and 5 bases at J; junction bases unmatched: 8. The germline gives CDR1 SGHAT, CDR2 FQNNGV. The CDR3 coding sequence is TGTGCCAGCAGCTTAGACTCACTAGCGGGCGCCCACAATGAGCAGTTCTTC. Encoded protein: CASSLDSLAGAHNEQFF.

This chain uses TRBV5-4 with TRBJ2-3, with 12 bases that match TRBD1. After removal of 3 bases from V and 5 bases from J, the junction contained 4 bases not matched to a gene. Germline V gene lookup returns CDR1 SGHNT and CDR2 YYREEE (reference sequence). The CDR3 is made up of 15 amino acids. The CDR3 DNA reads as TGTGCCAGCAGCTCCGGGACAGGGGGCATAGATACGCAGTATTTT. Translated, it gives CASSSGTGGIDTQYF.

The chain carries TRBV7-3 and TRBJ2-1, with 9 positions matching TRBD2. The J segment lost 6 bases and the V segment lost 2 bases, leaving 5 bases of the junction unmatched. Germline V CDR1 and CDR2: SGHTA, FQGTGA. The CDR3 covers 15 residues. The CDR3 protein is CASSLGGGARNEQFF. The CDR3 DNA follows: TGTGCCAGCAGCTTAGGCGGGGGGGCACGCAATGAGCAGTTCTTC.

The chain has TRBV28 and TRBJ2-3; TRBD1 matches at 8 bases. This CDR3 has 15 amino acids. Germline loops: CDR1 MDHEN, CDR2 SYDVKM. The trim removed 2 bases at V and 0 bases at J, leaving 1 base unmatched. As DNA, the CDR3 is TGTGCCAGCAGTTTAGACAGGGGAAGCACAGATACGCAGTATTTT. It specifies CASSLDRGSTDTQYF.

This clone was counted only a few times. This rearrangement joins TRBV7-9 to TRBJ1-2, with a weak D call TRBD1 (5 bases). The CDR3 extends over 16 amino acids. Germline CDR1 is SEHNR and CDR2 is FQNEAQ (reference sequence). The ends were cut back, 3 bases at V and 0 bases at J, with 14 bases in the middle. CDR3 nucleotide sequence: TGTGCCAGCAGCTTGGCGGGGTTCAGGGCTAACTATGGCTACACCTTC. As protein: CASSLAGFRANYGYTF.

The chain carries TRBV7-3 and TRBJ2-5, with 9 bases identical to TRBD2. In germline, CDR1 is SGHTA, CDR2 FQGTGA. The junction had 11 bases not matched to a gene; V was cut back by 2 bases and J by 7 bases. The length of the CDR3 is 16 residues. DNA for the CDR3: TGTGCCAGCAGCTTATCTCCTAGCGGGGCGGCGGGGACCCAGTACTTC. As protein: CASSLSPSGAAGTQYF.

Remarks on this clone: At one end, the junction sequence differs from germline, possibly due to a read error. CDR3 sequence reads: CASRPRDRVNTEAFF. The CDR3 nucleotides are TGTGCTAGCAGGCCAAGGGACAGGGTGAACACTGAAGCTTTCTTT. This sequence joins TRBV7-7 and TRBJ1-1; TRBD1 matches at 9 bases. This CDR3 is 15 amino acids long. Looked up from germline, CDR1 is SSHAT and CDR2 is FNYEAQ (reference sequence).

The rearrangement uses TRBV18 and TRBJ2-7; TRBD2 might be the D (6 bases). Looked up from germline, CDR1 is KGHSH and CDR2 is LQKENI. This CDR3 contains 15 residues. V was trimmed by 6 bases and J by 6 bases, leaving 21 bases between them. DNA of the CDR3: TGTGCCAGCTCCTTTAAGGGCGCCGCGGGGACCGAGCAGTACTTC. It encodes CASSFKGAAGTEQYF.

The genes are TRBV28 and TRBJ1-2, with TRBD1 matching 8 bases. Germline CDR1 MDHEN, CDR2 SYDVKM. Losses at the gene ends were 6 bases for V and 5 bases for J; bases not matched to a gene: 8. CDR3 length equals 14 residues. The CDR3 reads CASSLGQGGYGYTF. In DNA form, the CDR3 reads TGTGCCAGCAGCCTCGGACAGGGCGGATATGGCTACACCTTC.

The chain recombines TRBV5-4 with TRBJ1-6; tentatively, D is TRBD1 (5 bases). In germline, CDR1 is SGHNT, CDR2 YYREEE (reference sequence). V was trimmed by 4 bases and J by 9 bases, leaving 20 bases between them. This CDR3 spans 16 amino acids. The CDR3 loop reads CASSQGGGSAASPLHF. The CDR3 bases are TGTGCCAGCAGCCAAGGCGGGGGAAGTGCTGCTTCACCCCTCCACTTT.

CDR3 coding DNA: TGTGCCAGGATCGGACAGGCAGATTATAGCAATCAGCCCCAGCATTTT. Protein: CARIGQADYSNQPQHF. The gene calls are TRBV7-6 and TRBJ1-5, with TRBD1 matching over 7 bases. The CDR3 sequence is 16 residues long. With 9 bases clipped from V and 0 bases from J, the junction kept 11 bases outside the gene matches. Germline V gene data show CDR1 as SGHVS and CDR2 as FNYEAQ.

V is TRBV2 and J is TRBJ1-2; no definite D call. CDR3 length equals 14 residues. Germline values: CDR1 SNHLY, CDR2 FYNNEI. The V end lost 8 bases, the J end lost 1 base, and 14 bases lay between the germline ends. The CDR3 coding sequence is TGTGCCAGCGGTCGTTTCAGTGATAACTATGGCTACACCTTC. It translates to CASGRFSDNYGYTF.

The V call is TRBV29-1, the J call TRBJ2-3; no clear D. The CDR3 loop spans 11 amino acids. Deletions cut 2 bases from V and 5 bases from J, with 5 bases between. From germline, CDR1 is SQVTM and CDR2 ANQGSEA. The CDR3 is CSVEPQDTQYF. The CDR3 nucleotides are TGCAGCGTTGAACCCCAAGATACGCAGTATTTT.

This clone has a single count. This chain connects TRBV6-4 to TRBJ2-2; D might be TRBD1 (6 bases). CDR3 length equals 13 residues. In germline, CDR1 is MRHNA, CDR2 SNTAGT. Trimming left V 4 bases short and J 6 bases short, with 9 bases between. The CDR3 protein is CASSGQDAGELFF. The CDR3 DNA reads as TGTGCCAGCAGTGGACAGGACGCCGGGGAGCTGTTTTTT.

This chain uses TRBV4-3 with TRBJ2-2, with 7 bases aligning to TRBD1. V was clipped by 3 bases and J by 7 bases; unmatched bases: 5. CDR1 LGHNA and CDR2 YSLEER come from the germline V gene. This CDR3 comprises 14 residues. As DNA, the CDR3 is TGCGCCAGCAGCCAGACCACAGGGGTCGGGGAGCTGTTTTTT. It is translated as CASSQTTGVGELFF.

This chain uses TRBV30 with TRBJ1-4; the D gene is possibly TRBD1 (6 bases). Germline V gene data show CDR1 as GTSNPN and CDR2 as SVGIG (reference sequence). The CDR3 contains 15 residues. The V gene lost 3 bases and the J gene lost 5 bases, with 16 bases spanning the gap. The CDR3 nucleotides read TGTGCCTGGAGGGGGGACAACCACCGCAATGAAAAACTGTTTTTT. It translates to CAWRGDNHRNEKLFF.

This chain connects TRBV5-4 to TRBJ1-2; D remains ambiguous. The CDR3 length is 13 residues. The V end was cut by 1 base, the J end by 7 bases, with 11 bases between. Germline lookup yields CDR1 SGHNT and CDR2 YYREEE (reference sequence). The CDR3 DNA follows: TGTGCCAGCAGCTTGAGGAGGGTTAGTGGCTACACCTTC. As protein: CASSLRRVSGYTF.

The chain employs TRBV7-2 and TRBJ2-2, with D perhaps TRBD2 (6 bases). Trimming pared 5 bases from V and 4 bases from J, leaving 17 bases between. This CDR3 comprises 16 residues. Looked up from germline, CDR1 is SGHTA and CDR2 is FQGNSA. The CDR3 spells CASSHDVTRGTGELFF. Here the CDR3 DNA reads TGTGCCAGCAGCCATGACGTGACTAGAGGCACCGGGGAGCTGTTTTTT. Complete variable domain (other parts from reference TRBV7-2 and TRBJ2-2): GAGVSQSPSNKVTEKGKDVELRCDPISGHTALYWYRQSLGQGLEFLIYFQGNSAPDKSGLPSDRFSAERTGGSVSTLTIQRTQQEDSAVYLCASSHDVTRGTGELFFGEGSRLTVL.

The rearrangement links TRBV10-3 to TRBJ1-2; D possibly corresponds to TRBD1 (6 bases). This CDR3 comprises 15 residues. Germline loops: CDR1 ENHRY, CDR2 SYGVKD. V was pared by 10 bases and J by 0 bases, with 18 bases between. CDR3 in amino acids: CASCLSGQPNYGYTF. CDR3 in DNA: TGTGCCAGCTGTCTGTCGGGACAACCTAACTATGGCTACACCTTC.

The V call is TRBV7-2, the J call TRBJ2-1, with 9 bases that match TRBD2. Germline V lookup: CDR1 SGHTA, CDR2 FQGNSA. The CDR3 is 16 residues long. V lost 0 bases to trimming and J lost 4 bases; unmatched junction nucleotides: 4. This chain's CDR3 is CASSLAVTSGYNEQFF. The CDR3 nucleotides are TGTGCCAGCAGCTTAGCGGTGACTAGCGGTTACAATGAGCAGTTCTTC.

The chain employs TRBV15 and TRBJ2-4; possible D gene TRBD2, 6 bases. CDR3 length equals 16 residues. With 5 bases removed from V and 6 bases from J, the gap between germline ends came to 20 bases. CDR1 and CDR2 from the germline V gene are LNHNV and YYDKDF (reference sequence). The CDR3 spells CATSFEAGSERNIQYF. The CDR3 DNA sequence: TGTGCCACCAGCTTCGAGGCCGGGAGCGAGCGAAACATTCAGTACTTC.